The clone carrying this T cell receptor beta chain was observed a handful of times. The antigen is unknown. The V and J ends lost 4 bases and 2 bases respectively, with 11 bases between them. Germline loops: CDR1 SNHLY, CDR2 FYNNEI. The CDR3 has 15 amino acids. TCRdb ran MiXCR on the reads and lists one entry per CDR3 protein. Here the sample spans about 460,000 distinct CDR3 sequences, about 10% being singletons. This entry comes from a study of T cell repertoires in cytomegalovirus infection. Study context: Matching HLA type and CMV infection were both indicated by public TCR beta signatures. General observations from the study: Dominating the ex vivo response were HLA-C-restricted CMV-specific TCR beta clonotypes. Accumulated public TCR beta family frequency recognized individuals carrying CMV together with the relevant HLA.

The sequenced sample was PBMCs. The sequence was collected from a human donor in good health (CMV status not recorded). Some clones in this sample may be carry-over from other donors' samples. The chain is built from TRBV2 and TRBJ2-2; possibly TRBD1 for D (6 bases). CDR3: CASSGPGDNTGELFF. DNA for the CDR3: TGTGCCAGCAGTGGTCCAGGGGACAACACCGGGGAGCTGTTTTTT.